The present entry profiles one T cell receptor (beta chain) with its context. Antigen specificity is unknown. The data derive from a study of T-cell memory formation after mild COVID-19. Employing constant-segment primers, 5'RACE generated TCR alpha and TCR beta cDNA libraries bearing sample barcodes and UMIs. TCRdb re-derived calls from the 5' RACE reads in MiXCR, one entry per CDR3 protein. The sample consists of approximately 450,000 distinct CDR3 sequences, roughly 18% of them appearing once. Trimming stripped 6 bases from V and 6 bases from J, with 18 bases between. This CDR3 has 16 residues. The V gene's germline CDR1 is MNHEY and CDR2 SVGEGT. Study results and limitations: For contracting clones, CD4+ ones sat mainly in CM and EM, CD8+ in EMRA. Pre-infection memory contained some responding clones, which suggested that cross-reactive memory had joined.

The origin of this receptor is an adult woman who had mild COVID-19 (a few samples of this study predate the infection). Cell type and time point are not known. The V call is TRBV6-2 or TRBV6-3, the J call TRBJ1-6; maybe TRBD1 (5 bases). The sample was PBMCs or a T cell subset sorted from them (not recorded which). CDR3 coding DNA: TGTGCCAGCAGCTCAGCGGGGACCTCCCCTAATTCACCCCTCCACTTT. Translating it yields CASSSAGTSPNSPLHF.